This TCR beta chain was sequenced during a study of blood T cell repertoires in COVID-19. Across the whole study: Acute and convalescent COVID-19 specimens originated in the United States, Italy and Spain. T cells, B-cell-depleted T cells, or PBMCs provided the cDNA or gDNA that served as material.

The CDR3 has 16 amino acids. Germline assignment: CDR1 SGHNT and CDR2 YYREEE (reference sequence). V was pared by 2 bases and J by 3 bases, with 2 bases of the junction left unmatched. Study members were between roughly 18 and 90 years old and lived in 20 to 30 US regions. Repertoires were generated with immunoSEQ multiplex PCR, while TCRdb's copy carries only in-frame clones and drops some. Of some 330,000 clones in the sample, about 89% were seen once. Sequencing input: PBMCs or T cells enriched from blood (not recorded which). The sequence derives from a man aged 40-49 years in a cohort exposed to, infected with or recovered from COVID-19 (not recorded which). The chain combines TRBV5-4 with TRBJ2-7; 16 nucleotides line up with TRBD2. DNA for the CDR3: TGTGCCAGCAGCTTAGGGACTAGCGGGAGGGACTACGAGCAGTACTTC. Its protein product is CASSLGTSGRDYEQYF.